This TCR beta chain is from a study of blood T cell repertoires in COVID-19. Study as a whole: COVID-19 samples, acute and convalescent, were from the United States, Italy and Spain. Nucleic acid was either cDNA or gDNA, and it came from T cells, B-cell-depleted T cells, or PBMCs.

The germline V gene encodes CDR1 GTSNPN and CDR2 SVGIG (reference sequence). Between the trimmed V and J ends, which lost 8 bases and 2 bases, there was a span of 15 bases. This CDR3 region has 13 residues. In the original workflow: Amplification of reference gene primers was used by the study to estimate nucleated cell counts. TCRdb keeps only in-frame clones here, not all; method: immunoSEQ multiplex PCR. V and J calls and clone size follow that table, whereas D and trimming were derived from the DNA. The table has about 130,000 clones, approximately 80% seen once. This clonotype was obtained from a man aged 35-49 years with active or convalescent COVID-19. V usage is TRBV30 and J usage is TRBJ1-1, with a weak D call TRBD1 (6 bases). The sequencing input was peripheral blood. CDR3 sequence reads: CASTRTANTEAFF. As DNA, the CDR3 is TGTGCCAGCACCAGGACAGCAAACACTGAAGCTTTCTTT.